Sequencing of this T cell receptor (beta chain) was carried out in a study of blood T cell repertoires in COVID-19. As originally analysed: Estimated nucleated cell counts came from reference gene primer amplification. Some clones are missing from TCRdb's copy, which holds only in-frame ones; the method was immunoSEQ multiplex PCR. Clone size and V and J calls were adopted from that table, with D and trimming inferred from the DNA. The sample shows approximately 270,000 clones, approximately 91% of them seen only once. The germline V and J ends were trimmed by 8 bases and 1 base, with 11 bases remaining between them. The germline gives CDR1 WSHSY, CDR2 SAAADI. This CDR3 contains 13 residues. Adults between roughly 18 and 95 years of age took part from about two dozen US areas.

J is TRBJ2-5 and V is TRBV10-2; TRBD2 might be the D (6 bases). The sequence came from a human donor in a cohort exposed to, infected with or recovered from COVID-19 (not recorded which). The donor label of this sample is uncertain. The sequencing input was PBMCs or T cells enriched from blood (not recorded which). The CDR3 DNA is TGCGCCAGCTCCGGACTATCCCAAGAGACCCAGTACTTC. Translation gives CASSGLSQETQYF.